Below are 27 T cell receptor beta chains sequenced from a single sample in a study of cytomegalovirus exposure and HLA in healthy donors. The PCR made use of 60 Vbeta and 13 Jbeta primers. Measured with immunoSEQ multiplex PCR; TCRdb has only the in-frame clones, and not every one. This sample carries about 130,000 clones, roughly 82% of them seen once, and the ten largest clones take over 1%. Sample: PBMCs. All receptors come from a boy aged 10-17 years in good health and CMV-seronegative.

CDR3 in DNA: TGTGCCAGCAGCGTAGTTCAGGGAAGAGGCTACACCTTC. Protein: CASSVVQGRGYTF. The rearrangement uses TRBV9 and TRBJ1-2; a weak D match, TRBD1 (5 bases). The CDR3 spans 13 residues. V was shortened by 0 bases and J by 8 bases, with 11 bases between the two germline ends. Germline assignment: CDR1 SGDLS and CDR2 YYNGEE.

In this sample, this clone turned up once. This chain uses TRBV27 with TRBJ2-1; 10 bases are shared with TRBD1. The CDR3 runs 14 residues. V lost 4 bases to trimming and J lost 6 bases; unmatched junction nucleotides: 3. CDR1 and CDR2 (germline): MNHEY, SMNVEV (reference sequence). This CDR3 is CASSWTGGRNEQFF. The CDR3 DNA follows: TGTGCCAGCAGTTGGACAGGGGGACGCAATGAGCAGTTCTTC.

This clone was detected only a few times. The gene calls are TRBV2 and TRBJ1-5, with D perhaps TRBD1 (6 bases). CDR3 length equals 15 residues. CDR1 SNHLY and CDR2 FYNNEI come from the germline V gene. With 6 bases removed from V and 2 bases from J, the gap between germline ends came to 14 bases. The CDR3 DNA follows: TGTGCCAGCAGCCACCGGGACACTGGCAATCAGCCCCAGCATTTT. Translating gives CASSHRDTGNQPQHF.

In its sample, this clone was seen once. This sequence joins TRBV23-1 and TRBJ1-5, with 7 bases aligning to TRBD1. TRBV23-1 is annotated as an ORF whose role is uncertain. This CDR3 has 17 amino acids. Germline trimming cut 4 bases from V and 4 bases from J; bases unmatched to any gene: 13. The CDR3 region is CASSPHRAPRGNQPQHF. In DNA form, the CDR3 reads TGCGCCAGCAGTCCCCACCGGGCCCCCAGGGGGAATCAGCCCCAGCATTTT.

Written as DNA, the CDR3 is TGTGCCAGCAGCTTCCCGGACAGGGGGCACACTGAAGCTTTCTTT. Protein sequence: CASSFPDRGHTEAFF. The chain combines TRBV7-9 with TRBJ1-1; 11 positions match TRBD1. From germline, CDR1 is SEHNR and CDR2 FQNEAQ (reference sequence). The CDR3 has 15 residues. The ends lost 3 bases at V and 3 bases at J; junction bases unmatched: 3.

The V and J genes are TRBV5-6 and TRBJ2-5; 9 nucleotides match TRBD1. J was trimmed by 5 bases and V by 4 bases; bases with no gene match: 6. Germline values: CDR1 SGHDT, CDR2 YYEEEE. CDR3 length: 14 residues. CDR3 bases: TGTGCCAGCAGCCCCGGGACAGGGTGGGAGACCCAGTACTTC. This translates into CASSPGTGWETQYF.

The chain employs TRBV5-1 and TRBJ2-1; 13 bases align to TRBD2. Germline-derived CDR1 and CDR2 are SGHRS and YFSETQ. V gave up 4 bases and J gave up 8 bases; unmatched junction bases: 6. The CDR3 sequence is 15 residues long. CDR3 bases: TGCGCCAGCAGCAAGGGACTAGCGGGAAGCGATGAGCAGTTCTTC. Translating it yields CASSKGLAGSDEQFF. Drawing the rest from reference TRBV5-1 and TRBJ2-1, the complete variable domain is KAGVTQTPRYLIKTRGQQVTLSCSPISGHRSVSWYQQTPGQGLQFLFEYFSETQRNKGNFPGRFSGRQFSNSRSEMNVSTLELGDSALYLCASSKGLAGSDEQFFGPGTRLTVL.

V is TRBV6-1 and J is TRBJ2-7; 8 bases are shared with TRBD1. CDR1 and CDR2 (germline): MNHNS, SASEGT. Unmatched junction bases numbered 5, after V lost 5 bases and J lost 2 bases. This CDR3 contains 14 residues. CDR3 loop: CASSRDRPTYEQYF. CDR3 nucleotide sequence: TGTGCCAGCAGTCGGGACAGGCCAACCTACGAGCAGTACTTC.

The V gene is TRBV30, the J gene TRBJ2-7, with a possible D match to TRBD1 (6 bases). V was cut by 5 bases and J by 0 bases, with 8 bases left in between. The germline V gene encodes CDR1 GTSNPN and CDR2 SVGIG (reference sequence). The CDR3 is 12 residues long. CDR3 residues: CAWQDSSYEQYF. CDR3 DNA sequence: TGTGCCTGGCAGGACAGCTCCTACGAGCAGTACTTC. Based on the CDR3 plus reference TRBV30 and TRBJ2-7, the full variable domain is SQTIHQWPATLVQPVGSPLSLECTVEGTSNPNLYWYRQAAGRGLQLLFYSVGIGQISSEVPQNLSASRPQDRQFILSSKKLLLSDSGFYLCAWQDSSYEQYFGPGTRLTVT.

This chain uses TRBV7-2 with TRBJ2-7; possible D gene TRBD2, 6 bases. This CDR3 is 14 amino acids long. Germline V gene sequence: CDR1 SGHTA, CDR2 FQGNSA. V was trimmed by 1 base and J by 6 bases, leaving 13 bases between them. CDR3 region: CASSLVWAAGEQYF. CDR3 bases: TGTGCCAGCAGCTTAGTATGGGCAGCGGGCGAGCAGTACTTC.

The chain combines TRBV7-6 with TRBJ2-1; 14 bases line up with TRBD2. Trimming removed 4 bases from V and 2 bases from J; junction bases left unmatched: 10. Germline V lookup: CDR1 SGHVS, CDR2 FNYEAQ. CDR3 length equals 19 residues. The CDR3, as DNA: TGTGCCAGCAGCTCTAGTACGACTAGCGGGAGGGGGCCCTACAATGAGCAGTTCTTC. This sequence encodes CASSSSTTSGRGPYNEQFF.

The chain carries TRBV5-1 and TRBJ2-7; weak D call: TRBD1 (6 bases). This CDR3 has 13 residues. The ends were cut back, 0 bases at V and 3 bases at J, with 7 bases in the middle. Germline CDR1 and CDR2: SGHRS and YFSETQ. CDR3 bases: TGCGCCAGCAGCTTGGGGACAGTCTACGAGCAGTACTTC. Its protein product is CASSLGTVYEQYF. Full variable domain (outside the CDR3, taken from reference TRBV5-1 and TRBJ2-7): KAGVTQTPRYLIKTRGQQVTLSCSPISGHRSVSWYQQTPGQGLQFLFEYFSETQRNKGNFPGRFSGRQFSNSRSEMNVSTLELGDSALYLCASSLGTVYEQYFGPGTRLTVT.

This chain connects TRBV18 to TRBJ2-7; 13 bases align to TRBD2. This CDR3 is 12 amino acids long. The germline gives CDR1 KGHSH, CDR2 LQKENI. With 8 bases clipped from V and 5 bases from J, the junction kept 0 bases outside the gene matches. CDR3 coding DNA: TGTGCCAGCGGACTAGCGGGAGACGAGCAGTACTTC. This sequence encodes CASGLAGDEQYF.

The chain has TRBV29-1 and TRBJ2-7, with TRBD2 identical over 14 bases. V shed 6 bases and J 9 bases; nucleotides not matched to a gene: 13. CDR1 is SQVTM and CDR2 is ANQGSEA in the germline V gene. The CDR3 is 15 amino acids. As DNA, the CDR3 is TGCAGCGTCGCCCTCGGGACTAGCGGGAGTACAGGGCAGTACTTC. Its protein product is CSVALGTSGSTGQYF.

The chain employs TRBV5-4 and TRBJ2-1; the D gene is possibly TRBD2 (6 bases). Germline V gives CDR1 SGHNT, CDR2 YYREEE (reference sequence). This CDR3 comprises 15 residues. V was pared by 1 base and J by 7 bases, with 15 bases between. This chain's CDR3 is CASSLRAGPGNEQFF. Here the CDR3 DNA reads TGTGCCAGCAGCTTGAGGGCGGGACCGGGTAATGAGCAGTTCTTC. Combining the CDR3 with reference TRBV5-4 and TRBJ2-1 gives the whole variable domain ETGVTQSPTHLIKTRGQQVTLRCSSQSGHNTVSWYQQALGQGPQFIFQYYREEENGRGNFPPRFSGLQFPNYSSELNVNALELDDSALYLCASSLRAGPGNEQFFGPGTRLTVL.

In this sample, this clone turned up a few times. This chain links TRBV15 with TRBJ1-3; TRBD1 matches 10 bases. Germline lookup yields CDR1 LNHNV and CDR2 YYDKDF (reference sequence). V was clipped by 3 bases and J by 4 bases; unmatched bases: 6. CDR3 length equals 16 residues. The CDR3 DNA reads as TGTGCCACCAGCAGGGCGACAGGGGGCAACGGAAACACCATATATTTT. It codes for CATSRATGGNGNTIYF.

The chain uses TRBV5-5 and TRBJ1-1; D ambiguous. Per the germline V gene, CDR1 is SGHKS and CDR2 is YYEKEE (reference sequence). The CDR3 runs 12 residues. V was cut by 1 base and J by 11 bases, with 12 bases left in between. Here the CDR3 DNA reads TGTGCCAGCAGCTTGACGTTCATTGAGGCTTTCTTT. Its protein product is CASSLTFIEAFF.

The chain's CDR3 is CASSQDPQGRPSYF. CDR3 DNA: TGCGCCAGCAGCCAAGACCCACAGGGGCGTCCTTCTTACTTC. The chain is built from TRBV4-1 and TRBJ2-7, with 7 bases aligning to TRBD1. Losses at the gene ends were 0 bases for V and 13 bases for J; bases not matched to a gene: 12. CDR3 size: 14 residues. Germline lookup yields CDR1 MGHRA and CDR2 YSYEKL.

This CDR3 reads CASSPRGAVLTLTF. The CDR3 region has the DNA TGTGCCAGCAGTCCCCGGGGGGCAGTCTTAACTCTAACCTTC. The rearrangement joins TRBV6-5 to TRBJ1-2; weak D call: TRBD1 (6 bases). This CDR3 is 14 amino acids long. Germline assignment: CDR1 MNHEY and CDR2 SVGAGI. V lost 5 bases and J 14 bases, leaving 24 bases between the germline ends.

This rearrangement joins TRBV30 to TRBJ2-4; no definite D call. V was shortened by 2 bases and J by 0 bases, with 5 bases between the two germline ends. CDR3 length: 13 residues. Germline V CDR1 and CDR2: GTSNPN, SVGIG (reference sequence). CDR3 sequence reads: CAWSILAKNIQYF. The CDR3 DNA is TGTGCCTGGAGTATACTAGCCAAAAACATTCAGTACTTC.

The V gene is TRBV10-3, the J gene TRBJ2-7; no definite D call. This CDR3 has 15 amino acids. The V gene's germline CDR1 is ENHRY and CDR2 SYGVKD. Deletions cut 10 bases from V and 1 base from J, with 20 bases between. The CDR3 spells CATRGTVTGSYEQYF. The CDR3 DNA reads TGTGCCACCAGAGGAACAGTTACTGGGTCCTACGAGCAGTACTTC.

Only one count was recorded for this clone. CDR3 coding DNA: TGTGCCTGGAGGGCCCCAGGGTACAATGAGCAGTTCTTC. Encoded protein: CAWRAPGYNEQFF. V and J are TRBV30 and TRBJ2-1; TRBD1 might be the D (5 bases). Germline loops: CDR1 GTSNPN, CDR2 SVGIG (reference sequence). Trimming took off 3 bases at V and 4 bases at J, with 10 bases between the two ends. CDR3 size: 13 residues.

This chain connects TRBV7-7 to TRBJ2-7; D uncertain. The V gene's germline CDR1 is SSHAT and CDR2 FNYEAQ (reference sequence). This CDR3 spans 11 amino acids. V lost 7 bases, J lost 5 bases, and 9 bases lay in between. The CDR3 region has the DNA TGTGCCAGCATCACTACCCACGAGCAGTACTTC. This sequence encodes CASITTHEQYF.

V and J are TRBV30 and TRBJ1-1, with D possibly being TRBD1 (5 bases). Germline V gene data show CDR1 as GTSNPN and CDR2 as SVGIG (reference sequence). V dropped 3 bases and J dropped 11 bases, with 19 bases sitting between them. CDR3 length: 13 amino acids. This CDR3 is CAWRWDLGIGAFF. CDR3 DNA: TGTGCCTGGAGATGGGACTTGGGGATTGGGGCTTTCTTT.

The sample holds a few counts of this clone. The CDR3 spells CASSFRGGPYNEQFF. The CDR3 nucleotides are TGCGCCAGCAGCTTCCGGGGAGGCCCTTACAATGAGCAGTTCTTC. The chain employs TRBV5-1 and TRBJ2-1, with TRBD2 as a possible D gene (6 bases). V was trimmed by 2 bases and J by 4 bases, leaving 13 bases between them. Per the germline V gene, CDR1 is SGHRS and CDR2 is YFSETQ. The CDR3 totals 15 residues.

V is TRBV6-5 and J is TRBJ1-4; D not resolved. Trimming removed 4 bases at V and 4 bases at J, with 10 bases between. The germline CDR1 and CDR2 sequences are MNHEY and SVGAGI. This CDR3 is 14 amino acids long. In nucleotides, the CDR3 is TGTGCCAGCAGTTCCGACACCTTTAATGAAAAACTGTTTTTT. Translated: CASSSDTFNEKLFF.

The V gene is TRBV11-1, the J gene TRBJ2-7, with D uncertain. Germline assignment: CDR1 SGHAT and CDR2 FQDESV (reference sequence). CDR3 size: 13 residues. Trimming stripped 5 bases from V and 5 bases from J, with 13 bases between. Here the CDR3 DNA reads TGTGCCAGCAGCCCAACGAATCAGAACGAGCAGTACTTC. Encoded protein: CASSPTNQNEQYF.